This T cell receptor (beta chain) was sequenced in a study of shared clonotypes between healthy human individuals. Study-wide background: Used for every donor were three CD4 naive, three CD4 memory, two CD8 naive and one CD8 memory plate.

Study-level findings and limits: How much donors shared clonotypes was expected to be affected by sequencing depth. Memory subsets generally showed smaller estimated richness than naive subsets did.

Sequencing was performed with immunoSEQ multiplex PCR; in TCRdb, only in-frame clones are kept and a portion is missing. The data show about 690,000 clones, about 90% seen once. In regard to this clone: Its antigen remains unidentified.

Sequencing used memory CD8+ T cells from PBMCs. Subset denoted: CD45RO+ cells pooled with CCR7-negative TemRA cells. The receptor's source is a young man in good health. Some clones in this sample may be carry-over from other donors' samples.

CDR3 protein: CASSPGLAGANYEQYF. DNA for the CDR3: TGTGCCAGTTCGCCGGGACTAGCGGGAGCCAACTACGAGCAGTACTTC. The rearrangement links TRBV13 to TRBJ2-7; TRBD2 aligns across 14 bases. The CDR3 loop spans 16 amino acids. V dropped 9 bases and J dropped 3; count of bases not matched to a gene: 10. Germline CDR1 and CDR2: PRHDT and FYEKMQ (reference sequence).